Shown below are 9 T cell receptor beta chains from a single sample sequenced in a study of cytomegalovirus exposure and HLA in healthy donors. Generated by immunoSEQ multiplex PCR, the TCRdb table keeps only in-frame clones and is missing some. The sample contains around 130,000 clones, more than 75% of which appear only once. Sequenced input: PBMCs. These receptors were taken from a woman in her twenties or thirties in good health and CMV-seronegative.

This clone has a single count. This chain uses TRBV2 with TRBJ1-4; 9 bases align to TRBD1. After removal of 6 bases from V and 8 bases from J, the junction contained 4 bases not matched to a gene. The CDR3 runs to 13 residues. The V gene's germline CDR1 is SNHLY and CDR2 FYNNEI. The CDR3 reads CASRGQGGEKLFF. The CDR3, as DNA: TGTGCCAGCAGGGGACAGGGTGGGGAAAAACTGTTTTTT.

The chain combines TRBV7-9 with TRBJ2-1; 7 bases fit TRBD2. CDR1 and CDR2 (germline): SEHNR, FQNEAQ (reference sequence). The CDR3 has 15 amino acids. Trimming cost V 0 bases and J 2 bases; bases outside gene matches: 1. Written as DNA, the CDR3 is TGTGCCAGCAGCTTAGCGGGGGGGACCTACAATGAGCAGTTCTTC. It is translated as CASSLAGGTYNEQFF.

In this sample, this clone turned up many times. V usage is TRBV4-1 and J usage is TRBJ1-2; 8 bases are shared with TRBD1. Trimming removed 0 bases from V and 8 bases from J; junction bases left unmatched: 8. The CDR3 is 15 amino acids. Germline V gene sequence: CDR1 MGHRA, CDR2 YSYEKL. The CDR3 DNA sequence: TGCGCCAGCAGCCAAGACCAAGACAGGGGCAGGGGCTACACCTTC. It codes for CASSQDQDRGRGYTF.

This clone came up once. The chain joins TRBV30 to TRBJ1-4; 7 positions match TRBD1. This CDR3 is 14 amino acids long. Germline CDR1 GTSNPN, CDR2 SVGIG (reference sequence). V was clipped by 3 bases and J by 4 bases; unmatched bases: 5. This CDR3 reads CAWSSGTVNEKLFF. CDR3 nucleotide sequence: TGTGCCTGGAGCTCCGGGACAGTTAATGAAAAACTGTTTTTT.

This clone came up a few times. The junction departs from the called germline gene at one end, perhaps through a read error. The chain links TRBV20-1 to TRBJ1-2, with 8 nucleotides matching TRBD1. Germline CDR1 reads DFQATT; CDR2 reads SNEGSKA (reference sequence). The CDR3 has 9 residues. The CDR3 DNA is TGCAGTGGAGACAGGGGTCGAGCCTTC. Translated: CSGDRGRAF.

This chain joins TRBV15 and TRBJ2-7; D may be TRBD1 (5 bases). The CDR3 consists of 12 residues. Trimming pared 3 bases from V and 3 bases from J, leaving 6 bases between. Germline V gene sequence: CDR1 LNHNV, CDR2 YYDKDF (reference sequence). The CDR3 here is CATSRDNYEQYF. CDR3 nucleotide sequence: TGTGCCACCAGCAGGGACAACTACGAGCAGTACTTC.

A single count supports this clone. The genes are TRBV6-5 and TRBJ2-1; D possibly corresponds to TRBD1 (6 bases). This CDR3 contains 16 residues. V lost 0 bases and J 2 bases, leaving 11 bases between the germline ends. From germline, CDR1 is MNHEY and CDR2 SVGAGI. CDR3 loop: CASSYSLTGTYNEQFF. As DNA, the CDR3 is TGTGCCAGCAGTTACTCCTTGACAGGTACCTACAATGAGCAGTTCTTC.

This chain joins TRBV5-1 and TRBJ2-5; tentatively, D is TRBD2 (5 bases). CDR3 length equals 14 residues. Germline V gives CDR1 SGHRS, CDR2 YFSETQ. The V gene lost 1 base and the J gene lost 4 bases, with 11 bases spanning the gap. The CDR3 loop is CASSLTGVPETQYF. CDR3 coding DNA: TGCGCCAGCAGCTTGACCGGGGTTCCAGAGACCCAGTACTTC.

The V gene is TRBV5-1, the J gene TRBJ2-2, with 8 bases identical to TRBD1. CDR1 and CDR2 (germline): SGHRS, YFSETQ. Trimming took 3 bases from V and 5 from J; bases not matched to a gene: 3. CDR3 size: 14 residues. CDR3 in DNA: TGCGCCAGCAGCTCAGGGGGCAGGACCGGGGAGCTGTTTTTT. Translation: CASSSGGRTGELFF.